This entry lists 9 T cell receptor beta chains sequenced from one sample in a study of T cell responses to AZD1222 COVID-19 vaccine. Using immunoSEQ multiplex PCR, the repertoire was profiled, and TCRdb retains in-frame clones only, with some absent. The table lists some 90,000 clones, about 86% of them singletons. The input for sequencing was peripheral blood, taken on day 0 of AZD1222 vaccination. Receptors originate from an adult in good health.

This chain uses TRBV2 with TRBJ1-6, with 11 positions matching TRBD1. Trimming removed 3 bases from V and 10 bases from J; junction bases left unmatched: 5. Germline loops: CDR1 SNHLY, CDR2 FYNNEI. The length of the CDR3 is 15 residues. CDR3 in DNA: TGTGCCAGCAGTGAGGGACAGGGGGGGGGATCACCCCTCCACTTT. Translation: CASSEGQGGGSPLHF.

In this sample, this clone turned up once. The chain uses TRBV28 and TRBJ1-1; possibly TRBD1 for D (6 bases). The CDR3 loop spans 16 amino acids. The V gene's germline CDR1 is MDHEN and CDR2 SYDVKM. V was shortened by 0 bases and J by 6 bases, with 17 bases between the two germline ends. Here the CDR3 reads CASSLWRGTGYSEAFF. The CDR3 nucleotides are TGTGCCAGCAGTTTATGGAGGGGAACAGGGTACTCTGAAGCTTTCTTT.

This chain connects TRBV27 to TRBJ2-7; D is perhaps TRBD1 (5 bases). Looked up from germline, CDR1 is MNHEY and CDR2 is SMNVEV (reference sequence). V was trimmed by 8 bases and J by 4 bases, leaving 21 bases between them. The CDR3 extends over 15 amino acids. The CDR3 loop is CASQTLEGVGYEQYF. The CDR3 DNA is TGTGCCAGCCAAACTTTAGAAGGGGTTGGGTACGAGCAGTACTTC.

This CDR3 reads CASGEGLGYTF. CDR3 bases: TGTGCCAGCGGGGAGGGCCTTGGCTACACCTTC. The chain employs TRBV19 and TRBJ1-2; D unresolved. Germline V gives CDR1 LNHDA, CDR2 SQIVND (reference sequence). This CDR3 is 11 amino acids long. Between the trimmed V and J ends, which lost 9 bases and 7 bases, there was a span of 12 bases.

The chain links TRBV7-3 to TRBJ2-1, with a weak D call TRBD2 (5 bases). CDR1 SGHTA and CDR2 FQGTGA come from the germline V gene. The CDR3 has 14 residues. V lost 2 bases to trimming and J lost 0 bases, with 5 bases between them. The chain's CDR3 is CASSLRGSYNEQFF. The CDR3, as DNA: TGTGCCAGCAGCTTACGGGGCTCCTACAATGAGCAGTTCTTC.

The CDR3 reads CASRVAREGTGELFF. For the CDR3, the DNA is TGTGCCAGTAGGGTGGCGCGGGAGGGCACCGGGGAGCTGTTTTTT. The chain is built from TRBV19 and TRBJ2-2; TRBD2 aligns across 9 bases. There are 15 residues in the CDR3. V dropped 6 bases and J dropped 4; count of bases not matched to a gene: 6. The V gene's germline CDR1 is LNHDA and CDR2 SQIVND (reference sequence).

CDR3 DNA sequence: TGTGCCACCAGCAGAGGGGGGTACACTAACACTGAAGCTTTCTTT. This sequence encodes CATSRGGYTNTEAFF. The chain links TRBV15 to TRBJ1-1; weak D call: TRBD1 (5 bases). The length of the CDR3 is 15 residues. Germline assignment: CDR1 LNHNV and CDR2 YYDKDF (reference sequence). V shed 1 base and J shed 2 bases, with 11 bases lying between them.

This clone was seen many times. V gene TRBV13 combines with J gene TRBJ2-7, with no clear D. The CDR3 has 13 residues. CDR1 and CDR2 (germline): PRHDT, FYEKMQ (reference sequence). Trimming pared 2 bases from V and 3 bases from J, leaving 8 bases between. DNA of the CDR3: TGTGCCAGCAGCTTACACAACTACTACGAGCAGTACTTC. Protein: CASSLHNYYEQYF.

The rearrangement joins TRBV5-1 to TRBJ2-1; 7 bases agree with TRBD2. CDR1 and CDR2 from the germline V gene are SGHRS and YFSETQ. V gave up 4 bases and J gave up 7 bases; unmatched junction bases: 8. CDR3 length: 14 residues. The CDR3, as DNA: TGCGCCAGCAGCATGGGGAGTAGCGGGAATGAGCAGTTCTTC. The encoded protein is CASSMGSSGNEQFF.